This T cell receptor beta chain is drawn from a study of blood T cell repertoires in COVID-19. About the research overall: Nucleic acid was either cDNA or gDNA, and it came from T cells, B-cell-depleted T cells, or PBMCs.

As processed by the authors: Estimation of nucleated cell counts was performed using reference gene primer amplification. Here immunoSEQ multiplex PCR was the method, and the copy in TCRdb shows in-frame clones only, minus some. The V and J calls and clone size are taken from that table; D and trimming were inferred from the DNA. Among around 50,000 clones listed, more than 80% were seen once. The V segment lost 4 bases and the J segment 2 bases; nucleotides outside the gene matches: 4. The CDR3 has 14 amino acids. Germline V gene data show CDR1 as SGHVS and CDR2 as FQNEAQ. Material: peripheral blood. The receptor comes from a human donor in a cohort sampled during active COVID-19. V usage is TRBV7-8 and J usage is TRBJ2-5; 7 bases line up with TRBD1. The CDR3 here is CASSWDRSQETQYF. The CDR3 nucleotides are TGTGCCAGCAGCTGGGACAGATCGCAAGAGACCCAGTACTTC.